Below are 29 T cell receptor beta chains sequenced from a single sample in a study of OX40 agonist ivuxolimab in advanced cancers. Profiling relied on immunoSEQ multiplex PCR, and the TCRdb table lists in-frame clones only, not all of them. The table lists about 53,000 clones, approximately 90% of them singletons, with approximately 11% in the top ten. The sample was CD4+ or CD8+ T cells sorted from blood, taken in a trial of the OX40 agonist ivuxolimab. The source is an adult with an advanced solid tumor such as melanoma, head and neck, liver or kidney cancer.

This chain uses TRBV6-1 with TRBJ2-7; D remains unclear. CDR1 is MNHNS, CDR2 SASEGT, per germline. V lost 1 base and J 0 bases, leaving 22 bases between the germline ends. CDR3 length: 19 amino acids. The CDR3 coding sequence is TGTGCCAGCAGTGAAGGGAGAGTTTTCAGGAGATCAAGCTCCTACGAGCAGTACTTC. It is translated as CASSEGRVFRRSSSYEQYF.

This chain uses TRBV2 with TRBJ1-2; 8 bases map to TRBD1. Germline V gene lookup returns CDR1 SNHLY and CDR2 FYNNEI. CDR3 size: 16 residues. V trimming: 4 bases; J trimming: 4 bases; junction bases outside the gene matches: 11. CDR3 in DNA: TGTGCCAGCAGTGCGGCAGGGGGCGTTTCTGGCTATGGCTACACCTTC. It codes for CASSAAGGVSGYGYTF.

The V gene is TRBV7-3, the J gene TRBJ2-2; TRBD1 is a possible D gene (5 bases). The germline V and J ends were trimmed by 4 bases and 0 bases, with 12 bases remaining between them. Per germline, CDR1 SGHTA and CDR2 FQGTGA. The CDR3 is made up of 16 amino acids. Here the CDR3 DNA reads TGTGCCAGCAGCTCGATGACAGCCACGAACACCGGGGAGCTGTTTTTT. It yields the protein CASSSMTATNTGELFF.

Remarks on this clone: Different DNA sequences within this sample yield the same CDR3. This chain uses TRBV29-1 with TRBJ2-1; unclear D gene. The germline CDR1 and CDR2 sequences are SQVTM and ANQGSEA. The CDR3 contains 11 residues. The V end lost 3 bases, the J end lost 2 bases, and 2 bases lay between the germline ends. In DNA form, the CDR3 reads TGCAGCGTTGAGCCCTACAATGAGCAGTTCTTC. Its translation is CSVEPYNEQFF.

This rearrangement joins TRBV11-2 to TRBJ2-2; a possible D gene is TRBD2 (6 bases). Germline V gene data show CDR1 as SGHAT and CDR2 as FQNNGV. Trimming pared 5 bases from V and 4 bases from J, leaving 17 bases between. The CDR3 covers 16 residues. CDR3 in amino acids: CASSPPLARTTGELFF. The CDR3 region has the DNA TGTGCCAGCAGCCCGCCTCTAGCGAGAACCACCGGGGAGCTGTTTTTT. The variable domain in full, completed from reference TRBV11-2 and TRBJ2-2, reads EAGVAQSPRYKIIEKRQSVAFWCNPISGHATLYWYQQILGQGPKLLIQFQNNGVVDDSQLPKDRFSAERLKGVDSTLKIQPAKLEDSAVYLCASSPPLARTTGELFFGEGSRLTVL.

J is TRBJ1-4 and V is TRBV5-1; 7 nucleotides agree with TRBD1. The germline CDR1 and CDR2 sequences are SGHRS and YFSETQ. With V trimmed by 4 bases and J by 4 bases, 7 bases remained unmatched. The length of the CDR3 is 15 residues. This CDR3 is CASSPGAGGNEKLFF. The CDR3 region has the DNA TGCGCCAGCAGCCCAGGCGCAGGGGGTAATGAAAAACTGTTTTTT.

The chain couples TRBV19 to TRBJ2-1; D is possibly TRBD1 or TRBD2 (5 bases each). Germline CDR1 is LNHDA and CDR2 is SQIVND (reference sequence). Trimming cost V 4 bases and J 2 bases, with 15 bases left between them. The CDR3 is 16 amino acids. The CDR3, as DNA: TGTGCCAGTAGTAAAACTTCAGGGAGAACCTACAATGAGCAGTTCTTC. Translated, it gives CASSKTSGRTYNEQFF.

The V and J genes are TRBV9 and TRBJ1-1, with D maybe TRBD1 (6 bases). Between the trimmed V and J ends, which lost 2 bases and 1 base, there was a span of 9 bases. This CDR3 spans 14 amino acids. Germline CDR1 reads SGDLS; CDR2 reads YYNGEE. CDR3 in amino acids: CASSVQGGNTEAFF. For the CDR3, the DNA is TGTGCCAGCAGCGTTCAAGGGGGGAACACTGAAGCTTTCTTT. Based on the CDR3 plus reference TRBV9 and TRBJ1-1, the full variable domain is DSGVTQTPKHLITATGQRVTLRCSPRSGDLSVYWYQQSLDQGLQFLIQYYNGEERAKGNILERFSAQQFPDLHSELNLSSLELGDSALYFCASSVQGGNTEAFFGQGTRLTVV.

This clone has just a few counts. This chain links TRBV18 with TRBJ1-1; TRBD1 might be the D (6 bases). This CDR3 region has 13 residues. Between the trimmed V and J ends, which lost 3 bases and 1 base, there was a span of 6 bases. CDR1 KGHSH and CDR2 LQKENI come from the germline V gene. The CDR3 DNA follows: TGTGCCAGCTCACCGACAGGGAACACTGAAGCTTTCTTT. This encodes CASSPTGNTEAFF.

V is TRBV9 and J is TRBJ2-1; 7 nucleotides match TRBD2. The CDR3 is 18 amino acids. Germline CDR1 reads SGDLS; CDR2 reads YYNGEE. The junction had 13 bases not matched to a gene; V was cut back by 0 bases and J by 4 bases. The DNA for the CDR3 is TGTGCCAGCAGCGTAGGTGTTAGCGGGCCTCTTCCTTACAATGAGCAGTTCTTC. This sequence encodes CASSVGVSGPLPYNEQFF.

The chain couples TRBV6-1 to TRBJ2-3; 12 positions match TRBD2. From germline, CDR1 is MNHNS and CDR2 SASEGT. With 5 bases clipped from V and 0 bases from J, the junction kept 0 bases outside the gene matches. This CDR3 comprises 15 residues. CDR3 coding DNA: TGTGCCAGCAGTCTAGCGGGGGGGAGCACAGATACGCAGTATTTT. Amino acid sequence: CASSLAGGSTDTQYF.

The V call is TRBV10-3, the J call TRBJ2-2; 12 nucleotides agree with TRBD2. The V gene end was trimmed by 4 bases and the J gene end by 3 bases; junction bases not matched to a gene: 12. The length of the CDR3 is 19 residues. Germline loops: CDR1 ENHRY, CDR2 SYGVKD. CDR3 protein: CAISGNPLGLAGHTGELFF. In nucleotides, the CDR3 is TGTGCCATCAGTGGAAACCCCCTCGGACTAGCGGGACACACCGGGGAGCTGTTTTTT.

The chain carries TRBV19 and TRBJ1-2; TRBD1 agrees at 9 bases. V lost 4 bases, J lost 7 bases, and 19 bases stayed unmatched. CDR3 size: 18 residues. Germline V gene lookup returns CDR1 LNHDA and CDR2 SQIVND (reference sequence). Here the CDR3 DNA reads TGTGCCAGTAGTACTTACCCAAAAACAGGGGGCGTAACAAGTGGCTACACCTTC. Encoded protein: CASSTYPKTGGVTSGYTF.

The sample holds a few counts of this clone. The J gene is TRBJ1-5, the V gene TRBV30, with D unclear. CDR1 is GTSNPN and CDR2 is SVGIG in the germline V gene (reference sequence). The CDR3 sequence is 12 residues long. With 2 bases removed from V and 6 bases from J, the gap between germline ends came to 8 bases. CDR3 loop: CAWSFSTQPQHF. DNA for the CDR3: TGTGCCTGGAGTTTCAGTACTCAGCCCCAGCATTTT.

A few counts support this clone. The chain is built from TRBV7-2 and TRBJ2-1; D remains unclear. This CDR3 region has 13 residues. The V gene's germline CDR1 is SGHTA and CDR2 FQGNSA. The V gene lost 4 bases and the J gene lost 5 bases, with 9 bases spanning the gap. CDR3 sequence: CASSSLQDNEQFF. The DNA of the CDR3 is TGTGCCAGCAGCTCCCTTCAGGACAATGAGCAGTTCTTC. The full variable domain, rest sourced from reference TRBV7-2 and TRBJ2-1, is GAGVSQSPSNKVTEKGKDVELRCDPISGHTALYWYRQSLGQGLEFLIYFQGNSAPDKSGLPSDRFSAERTGGSVSTLTIQRTQQEDSAVYLCASSSLQDNEQFFGPGTRLTVL.

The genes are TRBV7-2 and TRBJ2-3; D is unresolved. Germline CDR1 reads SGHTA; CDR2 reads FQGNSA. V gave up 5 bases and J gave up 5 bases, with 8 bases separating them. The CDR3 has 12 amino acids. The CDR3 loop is CASSLRLDTQYF. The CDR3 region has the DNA TGTGCCAGCAGCCTCCGACTAGATACGCAGTATTTT.

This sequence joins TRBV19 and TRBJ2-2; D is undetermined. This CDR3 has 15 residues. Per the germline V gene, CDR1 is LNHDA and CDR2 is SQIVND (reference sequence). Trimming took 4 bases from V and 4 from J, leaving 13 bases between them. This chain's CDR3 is CASSKTGGVTGELFF. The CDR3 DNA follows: TGTGCCAGTAGTAAGACCGGTGGGGTCACCGGGGAGCTGTTTTTT.

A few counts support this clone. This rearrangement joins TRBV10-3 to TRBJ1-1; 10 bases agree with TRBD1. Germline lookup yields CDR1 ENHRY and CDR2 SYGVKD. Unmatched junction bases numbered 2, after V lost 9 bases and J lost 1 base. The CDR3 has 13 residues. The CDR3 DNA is TGTGCCATGGGACAGGGGCGGAACACTGAAGCTTTCTTT. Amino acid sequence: CAMGQGRNTEAFF.

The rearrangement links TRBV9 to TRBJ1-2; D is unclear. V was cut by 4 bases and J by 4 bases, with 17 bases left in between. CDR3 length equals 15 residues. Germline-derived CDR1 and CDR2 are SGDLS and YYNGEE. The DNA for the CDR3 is TGTGCCAGCAGCCCCCGGGCCTACGAGTCCTATGGCTACACCTTC. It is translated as CASSPRAYESYGYTF. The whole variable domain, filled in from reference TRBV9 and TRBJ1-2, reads DSGVTQTPKHLITATGQRVTLRCSPRSGDLSVYWYQQSLDQGLQFLIQYYNGEERAKGNILERFSAQQFPDLHSELNLSSLELGDSALYFCASSPRAYESYGYTFGSGTRLTVV.

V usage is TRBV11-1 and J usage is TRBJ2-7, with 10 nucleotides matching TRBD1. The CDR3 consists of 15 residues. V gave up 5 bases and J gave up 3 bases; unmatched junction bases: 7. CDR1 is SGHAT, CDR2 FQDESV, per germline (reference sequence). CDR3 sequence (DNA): TGTGCCAGCAGCGAAGGACAGGGGGAGTTCTACGAGCAGTACTTC. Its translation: CASSEGQGEFYEQYF.

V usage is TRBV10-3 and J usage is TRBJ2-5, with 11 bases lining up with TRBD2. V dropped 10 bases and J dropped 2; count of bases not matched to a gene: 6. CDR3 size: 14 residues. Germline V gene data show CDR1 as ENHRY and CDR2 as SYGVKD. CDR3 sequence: CATGIAGGQETQYF. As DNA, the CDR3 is TGTGCCACCGGAATAGCGGGGGGGCAAGAGACCCAGTACTTC.

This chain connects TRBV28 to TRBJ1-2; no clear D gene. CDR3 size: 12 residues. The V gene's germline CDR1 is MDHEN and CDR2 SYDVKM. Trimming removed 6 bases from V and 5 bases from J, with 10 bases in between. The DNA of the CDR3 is TGTGCCAGCAGGAAAGAGACGTATGGCTACACCTTC. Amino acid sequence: CASRKETYGYTF.

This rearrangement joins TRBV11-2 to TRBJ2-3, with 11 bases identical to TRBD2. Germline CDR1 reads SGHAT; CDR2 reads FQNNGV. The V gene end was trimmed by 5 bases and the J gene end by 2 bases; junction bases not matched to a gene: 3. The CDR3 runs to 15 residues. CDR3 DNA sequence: TGTGCCAGCAGCAAACTAGCGGGAGACACAGATACGCAGTATTTT. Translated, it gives CASSKLAGDTDTQYF. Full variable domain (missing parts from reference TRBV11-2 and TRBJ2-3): EAGVAQSPRYKIIEKRQSVAFWCNPISGHATLYWYQQILGQGPKLLIQFQNNGVVDDSQLPKDRFSAERLKGVDSTLKIQPAKLEDSAVYLCASSKLAGDTDTQYFGPGTRLTVL.

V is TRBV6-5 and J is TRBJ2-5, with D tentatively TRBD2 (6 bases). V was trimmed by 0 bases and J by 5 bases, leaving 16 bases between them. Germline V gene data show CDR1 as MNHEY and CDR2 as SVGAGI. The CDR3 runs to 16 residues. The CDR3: CASSYSVPGVGETQYF. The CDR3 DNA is TGTGCCAGCAGTTACTCGGTTCCGGGGGTTGGGGAGACCCAGTACTTC.

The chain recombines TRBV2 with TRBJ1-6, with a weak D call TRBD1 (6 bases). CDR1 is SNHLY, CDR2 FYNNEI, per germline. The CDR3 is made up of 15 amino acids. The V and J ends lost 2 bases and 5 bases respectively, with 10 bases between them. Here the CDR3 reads CASSETGYDNSPLHF. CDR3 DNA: TGTGCCAGCAGTGAAACAGGGTATGATAATTCACCCCTCCACTTT. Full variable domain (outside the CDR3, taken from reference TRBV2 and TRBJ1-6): EPEVTQTPSHQVTQMGQEVILRCVPISNHLYFYWYRQILGQKVEFLVSFYNNEISEKSEIFDDQFSVERPDGSNFTLKIRSTKLEDSAMYFCASSETGYDNSPLHFGNGTRLTVT.

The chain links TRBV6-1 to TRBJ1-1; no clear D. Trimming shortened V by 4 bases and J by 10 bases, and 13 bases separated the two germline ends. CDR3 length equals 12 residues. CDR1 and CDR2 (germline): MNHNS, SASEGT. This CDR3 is CASSGGVGRAFF. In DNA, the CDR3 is TGTGCCAGCAGTGGGGGTGTAGGAAGAGCTTTCTTT.

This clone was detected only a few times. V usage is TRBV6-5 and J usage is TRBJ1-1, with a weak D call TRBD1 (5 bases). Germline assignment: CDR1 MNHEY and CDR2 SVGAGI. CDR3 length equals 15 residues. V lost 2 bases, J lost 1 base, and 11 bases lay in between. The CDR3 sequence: CASSYVLRGNTEAFF. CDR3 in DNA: TGTGCCAGCAGTTACGTGTTAAGGGGGAACACTGAAGCTTTCTTT.

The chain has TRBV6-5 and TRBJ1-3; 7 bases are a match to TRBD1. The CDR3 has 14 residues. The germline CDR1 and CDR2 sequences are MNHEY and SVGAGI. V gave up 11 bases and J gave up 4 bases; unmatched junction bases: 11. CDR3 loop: CAVRTGDVGNTIYF. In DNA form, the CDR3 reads TGTGCCGTTAGGACAGGCGATGTCGGAAACACCATATATTTT.

CDR3 in DNA: TGTGCCAGCAGCCCGACAGGGGGAGATCAGCCCCAGCATTTT. This codes for CASSPTGGDQPQHF. This chain joins TRBV28 and TRBJ1-5; 9 bases are shared with TRBD1. Germline assignment: CDR1 MDHEN and CDR2 SYDVKM. With 6 bases clipped from V and 5 bases from J, the junction kept 5 bases outside the gene matches. The CDR3 sequence is 14 residues long.